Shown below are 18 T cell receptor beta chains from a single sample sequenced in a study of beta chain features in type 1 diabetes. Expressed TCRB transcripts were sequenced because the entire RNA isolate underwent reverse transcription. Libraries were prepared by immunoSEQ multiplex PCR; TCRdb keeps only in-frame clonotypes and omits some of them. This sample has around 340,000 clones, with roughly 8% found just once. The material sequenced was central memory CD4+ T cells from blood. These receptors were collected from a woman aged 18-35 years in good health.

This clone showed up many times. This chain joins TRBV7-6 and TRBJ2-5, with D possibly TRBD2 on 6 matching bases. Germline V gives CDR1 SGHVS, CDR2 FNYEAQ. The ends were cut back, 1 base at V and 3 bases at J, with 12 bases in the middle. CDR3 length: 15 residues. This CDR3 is CASSLVASVKETQYF. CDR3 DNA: TGTGCCAGCAGCTTAGTGGCTAGCGTAAAAGAGACCCAGTACTTC.

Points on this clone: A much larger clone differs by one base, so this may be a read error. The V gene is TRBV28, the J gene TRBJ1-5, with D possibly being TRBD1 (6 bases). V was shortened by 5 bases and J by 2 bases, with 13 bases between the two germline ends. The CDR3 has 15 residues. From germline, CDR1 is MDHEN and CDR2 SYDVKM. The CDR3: CASSRFGGRNQPQHF. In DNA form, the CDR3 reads TGTGCCAGCAGTCGCTTCGGGGGGCGCAATCAGCCCCAGCATTTT.

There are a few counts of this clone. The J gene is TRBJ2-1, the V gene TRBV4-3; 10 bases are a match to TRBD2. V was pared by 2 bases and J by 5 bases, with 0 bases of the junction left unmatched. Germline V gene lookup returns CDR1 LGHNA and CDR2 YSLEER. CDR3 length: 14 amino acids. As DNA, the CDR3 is TGCGCCAGCAGCCAACTAGCGGGGGACAATGAGCAGTTCTTC. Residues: CASSQLAGDNEQFF.

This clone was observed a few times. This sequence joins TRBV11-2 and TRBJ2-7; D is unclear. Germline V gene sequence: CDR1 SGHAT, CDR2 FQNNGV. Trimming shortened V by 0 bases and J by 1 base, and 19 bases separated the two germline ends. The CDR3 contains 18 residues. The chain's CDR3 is CASSLDRHMGDTSYEQYF. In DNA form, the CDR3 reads TGTGCCAGCAGCTTAGACCGCCATATGGGCGATACATCCTACGAGCAGTACTTC.

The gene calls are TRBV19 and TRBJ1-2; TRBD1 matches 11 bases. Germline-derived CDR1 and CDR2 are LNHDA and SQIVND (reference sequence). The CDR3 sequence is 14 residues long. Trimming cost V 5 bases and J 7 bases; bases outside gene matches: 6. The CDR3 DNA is TGTGCCAGTAGTCCCCGGACAGGGGGCCTTGGCTACACCTTC. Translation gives CASSPRTGGLGYTF.

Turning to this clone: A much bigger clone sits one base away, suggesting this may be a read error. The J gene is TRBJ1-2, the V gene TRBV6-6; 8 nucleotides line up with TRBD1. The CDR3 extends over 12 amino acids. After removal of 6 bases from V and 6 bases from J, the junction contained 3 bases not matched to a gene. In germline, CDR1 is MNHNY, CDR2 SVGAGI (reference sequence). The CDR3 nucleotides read TGTGCCAGCAGCACGACAGGGGATGGCTACACCTTC. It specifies CASSTTGDGYTF.

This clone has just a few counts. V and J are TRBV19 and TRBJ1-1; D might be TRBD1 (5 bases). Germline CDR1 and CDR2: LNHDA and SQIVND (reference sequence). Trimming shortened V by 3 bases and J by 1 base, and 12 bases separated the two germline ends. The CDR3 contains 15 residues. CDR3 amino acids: CASSILAGTNTEAFF. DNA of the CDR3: TGTGCCAGTAGTATTCTGGCAGGGACGAACACTGAAGCTTTCTTT. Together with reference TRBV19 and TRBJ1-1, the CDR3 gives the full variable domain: DGGITQSPKYLFRKEGQNVTLSCEQNLNHDAMYWYRQDPGQGLRLIYYSQIVNDFQKGDIAEGYSVSREKKESFPLTVTSAQKNPTAFYLCASSILAGTNTEAFFGQGTRLTVV.

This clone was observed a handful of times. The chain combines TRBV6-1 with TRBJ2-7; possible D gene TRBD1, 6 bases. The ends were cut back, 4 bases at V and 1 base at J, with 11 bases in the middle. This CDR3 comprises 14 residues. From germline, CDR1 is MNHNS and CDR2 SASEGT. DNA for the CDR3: TGTGCCAGCAGTGTCTATGGACAGTCCTACGAGCAGTACTTC. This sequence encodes CASSVYGQSYEQYF.

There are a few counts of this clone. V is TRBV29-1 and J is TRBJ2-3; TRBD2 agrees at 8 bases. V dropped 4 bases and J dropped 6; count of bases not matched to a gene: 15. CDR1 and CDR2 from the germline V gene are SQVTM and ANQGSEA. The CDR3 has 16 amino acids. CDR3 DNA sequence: TGCAGCGTTGCCGGACCCGAGCGGGAGTGCCGGGATACGCAGTATTTT. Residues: CSVAGPERECRDTQYF.

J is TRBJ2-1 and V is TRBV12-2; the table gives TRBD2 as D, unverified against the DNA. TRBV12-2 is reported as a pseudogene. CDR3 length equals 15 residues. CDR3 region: CASRPASDSYNEQFF. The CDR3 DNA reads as TGTGCAAGTCGCCCCGCTAGCGACTCCTACAATGAGCAGTTCTTC.

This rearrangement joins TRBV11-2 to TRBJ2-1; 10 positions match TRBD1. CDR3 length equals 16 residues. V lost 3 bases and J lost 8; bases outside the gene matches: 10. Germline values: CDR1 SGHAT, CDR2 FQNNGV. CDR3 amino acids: CASSFGTGAPGYEQFF. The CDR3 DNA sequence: TGTGCCAGCAGCTTCGGGACAGGGGCTCCAGGCTATGAGCAGTTCTTC.

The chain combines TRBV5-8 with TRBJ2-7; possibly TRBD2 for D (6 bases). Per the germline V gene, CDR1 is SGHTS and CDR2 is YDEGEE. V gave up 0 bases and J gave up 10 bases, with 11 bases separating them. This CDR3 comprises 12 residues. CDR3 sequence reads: CASSLETSAQYF. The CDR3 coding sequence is TGTGCCAGCAGCTTGGAGACTAGTGCTCAGTACTTC.

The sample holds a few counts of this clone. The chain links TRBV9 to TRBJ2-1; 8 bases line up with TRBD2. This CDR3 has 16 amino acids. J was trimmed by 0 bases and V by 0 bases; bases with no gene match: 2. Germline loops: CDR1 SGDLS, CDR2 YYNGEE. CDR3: CASSVVGTSSYNEQFF. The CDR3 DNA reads TGTGCCAGCAGCGTAGTCGGGACTAGCTCCTACAATGAGCAGTTCTTC.

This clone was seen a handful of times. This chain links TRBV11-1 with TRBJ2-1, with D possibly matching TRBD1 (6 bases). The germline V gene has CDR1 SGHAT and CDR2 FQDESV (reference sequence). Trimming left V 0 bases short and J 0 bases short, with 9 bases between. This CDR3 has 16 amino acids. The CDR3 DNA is TGTGCCAGCAGCTTAGCGGGGGCAAGCTCCTACAATGAGCAGTTCTTC. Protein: CASSLAGASSYNEQFF. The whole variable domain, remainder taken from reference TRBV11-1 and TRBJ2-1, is EAEVAQSPRYKITEKSQAVAFWCDPISGHATLYWYRQILGQGPELLVQFQDESVVDDSQLPKDRFSAERLKGVDSTLKIQPAELGDSAMYLCASSLAGASSYNEQFFGPGTRLTVL.

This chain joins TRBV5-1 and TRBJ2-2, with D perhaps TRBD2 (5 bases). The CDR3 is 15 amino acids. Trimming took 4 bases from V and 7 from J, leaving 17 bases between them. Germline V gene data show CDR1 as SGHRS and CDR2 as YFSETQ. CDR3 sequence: CASSGGLVANGELFF. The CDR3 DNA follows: TGCGCCAGCAGCGGCGGGTTAGTGGCCAACGGGGAGCTGTTTTTT.

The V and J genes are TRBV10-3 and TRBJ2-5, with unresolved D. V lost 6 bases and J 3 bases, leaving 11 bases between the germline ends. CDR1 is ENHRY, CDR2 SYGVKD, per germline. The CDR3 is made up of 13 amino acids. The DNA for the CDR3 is TGTGCCATCAGCCCCAGGCAGGAAGAGACCCAGTACTTC. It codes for CAISPRQEETQYF.

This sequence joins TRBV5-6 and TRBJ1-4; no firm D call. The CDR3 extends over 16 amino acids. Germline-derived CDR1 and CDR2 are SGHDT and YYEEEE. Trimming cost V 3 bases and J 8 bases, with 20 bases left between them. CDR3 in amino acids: CASSSLGQSGGEKLFF. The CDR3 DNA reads TGTGCCAGCAGCTCCCTAGGGCAGTCCGGCGGCGAAAAACTGTTTTTT.

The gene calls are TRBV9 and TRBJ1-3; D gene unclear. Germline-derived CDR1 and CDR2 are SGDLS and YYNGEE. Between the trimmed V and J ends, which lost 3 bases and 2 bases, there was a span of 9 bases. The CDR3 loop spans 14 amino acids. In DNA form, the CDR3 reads TGTGCCAGCAGCGCCGCCGGGCCTGGAAACACCATATATTTT. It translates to CASSAAGPGNTIYF.